Described below is a single TCR beta chain sequence and its context. A clone one base away is much larger, so this may be a read error. These data belong to a study of T cell repertoires in cytomegalovirus infection. Germline CDR1 reads SGHTA; CDR2 reads FQGNSA. The CDR3 sequence is 20 residues long. A single record per CDR3 protein comes from TCRdb applying MiXCR to the reads. The profile shows about 400,000 distinct CDR3 sequences, 15% to 20% of them singletons. Specimen: PBMCs. This sequence joins TRBV7-2 and TRBJ2-3; 12 positions match TRBD2. The TCR was taken from a human donor in good health (CMV status not recorded). Some clones in this sample may be carry-over from other donors' samples. Here the CDR3 reads CASSLKSASGRDTSTDTQFF. CDR3 nucleotide sequence: TGTGCCAGCAGCTTAAAGTCGGCTAGCGGGAGGGATACTAGCACAGATACGCAGTTTTTT.